The entry that follows covers one T cell receptor beta chain sequence. This sample is drawn from a study of beta chain features in type 1 diabetes. cDNA synthesis used the whole RNA isolate, giving expressed TCRB sequences. Data came from immunoSEQ multiplex PCR; TCRdb stores just in-frame clones and leaves some out. The table records roughly 500,000 clones, around 28% of them present only once. V lost 0 bases and J 5 bases, leaving 11 bases between the germline ends. The CDR3 is 13 residues long. Per germline, CDR1 GTSNPN and CDR2 SVGIG (reference sequence). The chain employs TRBV30 and TRBJ2-7; D call uncertain. This receptor was identified in a man aged 18 to 29 in good health. The sequenced material came from naive CD4+ T cells from blood. CDR3 nucleotides: TGTGCCTGGAGTGTACTAATGTGGAACGAGCAGTACTTC. It specifies CAWSVLMWNEQYF.